This T cell receptor beta chain was captured in a study of blood T cell repertoires in COVID-19. Study-level information: The study drew acute and convalescent COVID-19 samples from the United States, Italy and Spain. PBMCs, B-cell-depleted T cells, or T cells provided the cDNA or gDNA that made up the material.

Germline CDR1 reads LNHDA; CDR2 reads SQIVND (reference sequence). Losses at the gene ends were 5 bases for V and 1 base for J; bases not matched to a gene: 7. The CDR3 runs 15 residues. Original handling: Reference gene primer amplification in the assay estimated nucleated cell counts. TCRdb's copy holds only in-frame clones and misses some; the assay was immunoSEQ multiplex PCR. V and J calls and clone size are as listed in that table; D and trimming were resolved from the DNA. The top ten hold 3.5% to 4.5% of the sample, which has 60,000 to 85,000 clones, about 90% seen once. The chain carries TRBV19 and TRBJ1-1; TRBD1 matches 7 bases. Sequencing was performed on peripheral blood. This receptor was taken from a middle-aged man with active COVID-19. CDR3 DNA sequence: TGTGCCAGTAGTCAACAGACAGGGTGGAACACTGAAGCTTTCTTT. This sequence encodes CASSQQTGWNTEAFF.